This TCR beta chain is from a study of Ad26.COV2.S vaccination and SARS-CoV-2 variants. At the level of the study: The vaccine Ad26.COV2.S was put into the muscle once, or twice with 56 days between.

The CDR3 extends over 15 amino acids. CDR1 is MNHEY, CDR2 SVGEGT, per germline. V lost 7 bases and J 6 bases, leaving 19 bases between the germline ends. As concerns this clone: As yet, its antigen is unknown.

The repertoire was sequenced with immunoSEQ multiplex PCR; TCRdb's copy has only in-frame clones and lacks some. The table has hundreds of thousands of clones, around four fifths seen once. Findings and caveats of the study: Spike-specific CD8+ and CD4+ T cell responses reportedly showed substantial breadth after vaccination. Placebo recipients had lower spike-specific TCR breadth than vaccine recipients.

Treatment described: roughly 20 received Ad26.COV2.S at low or high dose, single or two shots; about 5 received placebo; per-sample allocation not given. Sampling happened 63 days after the first vaccine or placebo injection. Aged 18-55 years, donor was enrolled in Boston in 2020. The sample in question was peripheral blood, obtained in a trial of Ad26.COV2.S vaccine versus placebo. This chain links TRBV6-2 or TRBV6-3 with TRBJ1-5, with a tentative D call TRBD1 (6 bases). The sequence came from a person aged 18-60 years who received the Ad26.COV2.S COVID-19 vaccine or a placebo. The CDR3 DNA follows: TGTGCCAGCACCCCAACTGGACAGCGGGGTCAGCCCCAGCATTTT. Its translation: CASTPTGQRGQPQHF.